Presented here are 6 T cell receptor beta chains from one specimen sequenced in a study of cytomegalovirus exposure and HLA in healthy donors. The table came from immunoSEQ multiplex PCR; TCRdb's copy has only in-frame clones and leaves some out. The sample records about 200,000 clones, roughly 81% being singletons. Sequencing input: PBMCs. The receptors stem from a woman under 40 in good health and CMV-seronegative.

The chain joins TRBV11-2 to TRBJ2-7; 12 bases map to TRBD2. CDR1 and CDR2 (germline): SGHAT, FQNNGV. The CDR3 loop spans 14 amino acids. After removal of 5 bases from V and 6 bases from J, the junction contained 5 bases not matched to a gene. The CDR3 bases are TGTGCCAGCAGCGTGACTAGCGGGGGTCGCGAGCAGTACTTC. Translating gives CASSVTSGGREQYF.

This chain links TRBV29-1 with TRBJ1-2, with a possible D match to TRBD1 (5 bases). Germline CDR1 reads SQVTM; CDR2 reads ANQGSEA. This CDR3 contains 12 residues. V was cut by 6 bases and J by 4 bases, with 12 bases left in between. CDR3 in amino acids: CSVEAQGYGYTF. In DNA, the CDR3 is TGCAGCGTCGAGGCCCAGGGCTATGGCTACACCTTC.

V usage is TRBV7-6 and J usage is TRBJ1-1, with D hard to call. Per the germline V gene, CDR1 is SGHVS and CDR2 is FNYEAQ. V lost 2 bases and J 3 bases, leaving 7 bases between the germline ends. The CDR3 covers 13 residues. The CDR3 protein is CASSLSEDTEAFF. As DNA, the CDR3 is TGTGCCAGCAGCTTAAGCGAAGACACTGAAGCTTTCTTT.

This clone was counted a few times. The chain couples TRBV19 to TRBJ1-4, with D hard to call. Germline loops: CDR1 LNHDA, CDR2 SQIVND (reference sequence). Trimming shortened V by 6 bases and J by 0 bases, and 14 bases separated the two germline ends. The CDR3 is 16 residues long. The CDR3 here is CASSLVMRTTNEKLFF. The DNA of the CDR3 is TGTGCCAGTAGCCTAGTTATGAGGACAACTAATGAAAAACTGTTTTTT.

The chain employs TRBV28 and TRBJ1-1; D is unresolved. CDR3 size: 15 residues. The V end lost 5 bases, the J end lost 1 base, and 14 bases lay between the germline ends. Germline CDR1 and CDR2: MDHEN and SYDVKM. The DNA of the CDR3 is TGTGCCAGCAGTCCTCCCTATGCAGGGAACACTGAAGCTTTCTTT. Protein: CASSPPYAGNTEAFF.

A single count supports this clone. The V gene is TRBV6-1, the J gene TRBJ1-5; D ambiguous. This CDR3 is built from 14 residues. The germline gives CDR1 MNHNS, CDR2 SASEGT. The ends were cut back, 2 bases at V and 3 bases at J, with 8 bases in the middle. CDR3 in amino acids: CASSESPVNQPQHF. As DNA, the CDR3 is TGTGCCAGCAGTGAAAGCCCGGTCAATCAGCCCCAGCATTTT.